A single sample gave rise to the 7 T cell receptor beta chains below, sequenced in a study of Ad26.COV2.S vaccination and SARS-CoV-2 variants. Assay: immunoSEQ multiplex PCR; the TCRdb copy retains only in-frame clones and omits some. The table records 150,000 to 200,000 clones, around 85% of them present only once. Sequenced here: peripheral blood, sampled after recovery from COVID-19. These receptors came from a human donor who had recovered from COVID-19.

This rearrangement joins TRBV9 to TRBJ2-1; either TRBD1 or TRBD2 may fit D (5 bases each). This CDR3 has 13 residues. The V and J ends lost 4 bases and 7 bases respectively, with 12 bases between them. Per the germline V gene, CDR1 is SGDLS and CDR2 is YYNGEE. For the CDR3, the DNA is TGTGCCAGCAGCCCCGGGACCGCTAATGAGCAGTTCTTC. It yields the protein CASSPGTANEQFF.

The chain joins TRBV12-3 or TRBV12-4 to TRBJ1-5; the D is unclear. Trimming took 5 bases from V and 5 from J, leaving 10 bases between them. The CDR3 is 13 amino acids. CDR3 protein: CASSTRPDQPQHF. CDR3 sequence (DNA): TGTGCCAGCAGTACCAGGCCCGATCAGCCCCAGCATTTT.

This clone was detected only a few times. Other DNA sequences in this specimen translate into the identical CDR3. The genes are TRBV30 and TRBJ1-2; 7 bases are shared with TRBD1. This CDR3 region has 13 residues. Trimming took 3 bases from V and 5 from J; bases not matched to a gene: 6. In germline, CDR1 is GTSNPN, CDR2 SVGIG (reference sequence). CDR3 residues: CAWSRDRPYGYTF. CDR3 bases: TGTGCCTGGAGCCGGGACAGACCTTATGGCTACACCTTC.

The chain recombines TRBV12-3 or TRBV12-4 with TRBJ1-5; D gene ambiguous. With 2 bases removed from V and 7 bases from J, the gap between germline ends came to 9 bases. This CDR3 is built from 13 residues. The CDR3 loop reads CASSLSPGQPQHF. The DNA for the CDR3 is TGTGCCAGCAGTTTATCGCCGGGACAGCCCCAGCATTTT.

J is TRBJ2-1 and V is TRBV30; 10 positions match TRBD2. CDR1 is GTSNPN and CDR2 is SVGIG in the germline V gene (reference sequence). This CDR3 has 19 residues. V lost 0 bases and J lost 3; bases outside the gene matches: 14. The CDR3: CAWSVPRTSGQLLYNEQFF. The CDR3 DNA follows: TGTGCCTGGAGTGTACCTAGGACTAGCGGCCAACTACTCTACAATGAGCAGTTCTTC.

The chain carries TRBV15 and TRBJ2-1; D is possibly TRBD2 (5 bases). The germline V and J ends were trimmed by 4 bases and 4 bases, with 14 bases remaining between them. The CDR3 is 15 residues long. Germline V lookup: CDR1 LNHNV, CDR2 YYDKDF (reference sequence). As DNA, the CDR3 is TGTGCCACCAGCAAAGGGAGTGGACCATACAATGAGCAGTTCTTC. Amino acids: CATSKGSGPYNEQFF.

The CDR3: CASMVGGSNEKLFF. Written as DNA, the CDR3 is TGTGCCAGCATGGTGGGTGGGTCTAATGAAAAACTGTTTTTT. This chain connects TRBV25-1 to TRBJ1-4; D gene ambiguous. The CDR3 is 14 amino acids. Trimming pared 7 bases from V and 3 bases from J, leaving 12 bases between. CDR1 is MGHDK, CDR2 SYGVNS, per germline.